Ten or more counts support the clone carrying this T cell receptor beta chain. What it binds is not known. The sample comes from a study of Graves' ophthalmopathy and Graves' hyperthyroidism. Study-level information: Peripheral blood sampling occurred at initial diagnosis, before any treatment.

Researchers turned away patients with other autoimmune diseases, uncontrolled infections, pregnancy or lactation. The V end lost 3 bases, the J end lost 6 bases, and 15 bases lay between the germline ends. This CDR3 is 14 amino acids long. Germline V lookup: CDR1 SNHLY, CDR2 FYNNEI. TCR beta CDR3 regions were amplified from RNA transcripts. RT-PCR in the first round used HTBI primers; a second-round multiplex PCR followed. Each CDR3 protein gets one entry after TCRdb re-called the multiplex PCR reads with MiXCR. The table has under 200,000 distinct CDR3 sequences, less than 45% seen once; the top ten hold roughly 5.8%. General study findings and limits: Ophthalmopathy progression was predicted by the model at less than 71% sensitivity and about 74% specificity.

V and J are TRBV2 and TRBJ2-7; D call uncertain. This receptor was obtained from a woman aged 35 to 49 with Graves' ophthalmopathy. Material: peripheral blood. The CDR3 sequence: CASSEGISVSEQYF. The DNA for the CDR3 is TGTGCCAGCAGTGAGGGGATAAGTGTCTCCGAGCAGTACTTC.